The TCR beta chain described here comes from a study of blood T cell repertoires in COVID-19. This CDR3 has 16 amino acids. Looked up from germline, CDR1 is SGHTA and CDR2 is FQGTGA. The junction had 8 bases not matched to a gene; V was cut back by 5 bases and J by 3 bases. Some clones are missing from TCRdb's copy, which holds only in-frame ones; the method was immunoSEQ multiplex PCR. Of 250,000 to 300,000 clones in the sample, 89% were seen once. V gene TRBV7-3 combines with J gene TRBJ2-3; 10 bases are shared with TRBD1. Sequenced sample: peripheral blood. The TCR originated in a middle-aged man with acute or convalescent COVID-19. Here the CDR3 DNA reads TGTGCCAGCAGCCTCGTCCCGGGACAGGGGACAGATACGCAGTATTTT. It is translated as CASSLVPGQGTDTQYF. The full variable domain, completed using reference TRBV7-3 and TRBJ2-3, is GAGVSQTPSNKVTEKGKYVELRCDPISGHTALYWYRQSLGQGPEFLIYFQGTGAADDSGLPNDRFFAVRPEGSVSTLKIQRTERGDSAVYLCASSLVPGQGTDTQYFGPGTRLTVL.